Below, 7 T cell receptor beta chains from the same sample are listed, as sequenced in a study of T cell responses to AZD1222 COVID-19 vaccine. Profiling relied on immunoSEQ multiplex PCR, and the TCRdb table lists in-frame clones only, not all of them. This table holds 90,000 to 120,000 clones, under 95% found once. This specimen was peripheral blood, taken on day 0 of AZD1222 vaccination. Receptors were obtained from an adult in good health.

This chain uses TRBV30 with TRBJ2-6; D unclear. CDR1 is GTSNPN, CDR2 SVGIG, per germline (reference sequence). V lost 3 bases and J lost 2, with 14 bases in between. CDR3 length: 16 residues. The CDR3 sequence is CAWRGRRLTGANVLTF. The CDR3 DNA sequence: TGTGCCTGGAGGGGCAGGCGCTTAACTGGGGCCAACGTCCTGACTTTC.

The chain carries TRBV5-1 and TRBJ1-1, with TRBD1 as a possible D gene (5 bases). The CDR3 loop spans 14 amino acids. With 4 bases removed from V and 4 bases from J, the gap between germline ends came to 14 bases. Germline CDR1 is SGHRS and CDR2 is YFSETQ. The CDR3 reads CASSGTRTATEAFF. The DNA for the CDR3 is TGCGCCAGCAGCGGGACCCGGACGGCCACTGAAGCTTTCTTT.

The chain couples TRBV6-2 or TRBV6-3 to TRBJ2-5; the match to TRBD1 covers 7 bases. CDR1 MNHEY and CDR2 SVGEGT come from the germline V gene. The V gene end was trimmed by 5 bases and the J gene end by 3 bases; junction bases not matched to a gene: 9. The CDR3 spans 15 residues. The CDR3 reads CASSALGTEKETQYF. CDR3 in DNA: TGTGCCAGCAGTGCACTCGGGACAGAAAAAGAGACCCAGTACTTC.

This sequence joins TRBV10-3 and TRBJ2-2; D possibly corresponds to TRBD1 (5 bases). The CDR3 runs 16 residues. V was trimmed by 3 bases and J by 0 bases, leaving 11 bases between them. Per germline, CDR1 ENHRY and CDR2 SYGVKD. The CDR3 region has the DNA TGTGCCATCAGTGAATCCGACAGAACGAACACCGGGGAGCTGTTTTTT. This codes for CAISESDRTNTGELFF.

The chain combines TRBV7-6 with TRBJ2-3; 9 nucleotides agree with TRBD2. Losses at the gene ends were 1 base for V and 1 base for J; bases not matched to a gene: 0. Germline-derived CDR1 and CDR2 are SGHVS and FNYEAQ. This CDR3 has 15 amino acids. The chain's CDR3 is CASSLGTSGTDTQYF. In DNA form, the CDR3 reads TGTGCCAGCAGCTTAGGGACTAGCGGCACAGATACGCAGTATTTT.

This chain connects TRBV11-2 to TRBJ2-7, with D perhaps matching TRBD2 (7 bases). The ends were cut back, 1 base at V and 4 bases at J, with 14 bases in the middle. Germline values: CDR1 SGHAT, CDR2 FQNNGV. This CDR3 contains 15 residues. The CDR3 DNA is TGTGCCAGCAGCTTAGCGCGGGGGCTCAGGTACGAGCAGTACTTC. As protein: CASSLARGLRYEQYF.

The chain couples TRBV7-2 to TRBJ2-5, with 8 bases matching TRBD2. This CDR3 contains 13 residues. V lost 5 bases and J lost 5; bases outside the gene matches: 4. Germline lookup yields CDR1 SGHTA and CDR2 FQGNSA. This chain's CDR3 is CASSPGGGETQYF. DNA for the CDR3: TGTGCCAGCAGCCCGGGAGGGGGGGAGACCCAGTACTTC.